This T cell receptor beta chain is from a study of T cell responses to AZD1222 COVID-19 vaccine. Study-wide results and caveats: Dominant CD4 TCR responses targeted spike regions 160-218 and 743-854.

The CDR3 contains 14 residues. The ends lost 4 bases at V and 8 bases at J; junction bases unmatched: 9. Germline CDR1 is SGHRS and CDR2 is YFSETQ. Libraries were prepared by immunoSEQ multiplex PCR; TCRdb keeps only in-frame clonotypes and omits some of them. The table records roughly 150,000 clones, around nine tenths of them present only once. A note on this clone: Its antigen is currently unknown.

The rearrangement uses TRBV5-1 and TRBJ2-1; TRBD2 aligns across 7 bases. This receptor was identified in an adult who had recovered from COVID-19. The material sequenced was peripheral blood, taken after recovery from COVID-19. The CDR3 DNA follows: TGCGCCAGCAGCCTTGGCGGGAGTAGTGATGAGCAGTTCTTC. Its protein product is CASSLGGSSDEQFF.